Below are 7 T cell receptor beta chains sequenced from a single sample in a study of cytomegalovirus exposure and HLA in healthy donors. A multiplex PCR was run with 60 Vbeta primers and 13 Jbeta primers. Clones were read by immunoSEQ multiplex PCR, and TCRdb kept only the in-frame ones, dropping some. The repertoire holds more than 100,000 clones, with 60% to 70% as singletons. Material: PBMCs. The receptors shown here come from a woman in her forties or fifties in good health and CMV-seronegative.

CDR3 coding DNA: TGCGCCAGCAGCTTGGGGGAGGTGGGACAGGGGATTGAAGCTTTCTTT. It is translated as CASSLGEVGQGIEAFF. This chain uses TRBV5-1 with TRBJ1-1, with 10 bases that match TRBD1. The J segment lost 7 bases and the V segment lost 0 bases, leaving 9 bases of the junction unmatched. In germline, CDR1 is SGHRS, CDR2 YFSETQ. The CDR3 spans 16 residues.

The chain uses TRBV5-1 and TRBJ2-2; no clear D. V was shortened by 0 bases and J by 7 bases, with 19 bases between the two germline ends. The V gene's germline CDR1 is SGHRS and CDR2 YFSETQ. There are 17 residues in the CDR3. CDR3 DNA: TGCGCCAGCAGCTTGGCTTCGCTAGAGGATGCTGGCGGGGAGCTGTTTTTT. This encodes CASSLASLEDAGGELFF.

This clone was recorded once. The chain combines TRBV28 with TRBJ2-2, with TRBD2 matching 7 bases. The CDR3 length is 15 residues. Germline CDR1 is MDHEN and CDR2 is SYDVKM. The V and J ends lost 8 bases and 8 bases, in that order; junction bases with no gene match: 14. The CDR3 sequence: CASLTSGRAEGELFF. The CDR3 DNA reads TGTGCCAGCCTCACATCGGGGAGGGCAGAGGGGGAGCTGTTTTTT. The variable domain in full, with the rest retrieved from reference TRBV28 and TRBJ2-2, is DVKVTQSSRYLVKRTGEKVFLECVQDMDHENMFWYRQDPGLGLRLIYFSYDVKMKEKGDIPEGYSVSREKKERFSLILESASTNQTSMYLCASLTSGRAEGELFFGEGSRLTVL.

V usage is TRBV7-9 and J usage is TRBJ2-2, with 7 bases aligning to TRBD2. CDR3 length: 17 amino acids. The ends lost 5 bases at V and 0 bases at J; junction bases unmatched: 9. The germline CDR1 and CDR2 sequences are SEHNR and FQNEAQ (reference sequence). The CDR3 loop is CASSPTGGVSNTGELFF. For the CDR3, the DNA is TGTGCCAGCAGCCCTACGGGAGGAGTATCGAACACCGGGGAGCTGTTTTTT.

V usage is TRBV6-6 and J usage is TRBJ2-3; weak D call: TRBD1 (5 bases). CDR1 and CDR2 (germline): MNHNY, SVGAGI (reference sequence). CDR3 length: 13 residues. V was shortened by 7 bases and J by 4 bases, with 12 bases between the two germline ends. CDR3 in DNA: TGTGCCAGCACCCTCCAGGGTGCAGATACGCAGTATTTT. Translated, it gives CASTLQGADTQYF.

In its sample, this clone was seen a few times. The chain combines TRBV5-6 with TRBJ2-7, with D possibly TRBD2 on 5 matching bases. The CDR3 extends over 15 amino acids. The germline gives CDR1 SGHDT, CDR2 YYEEEE. The ends were cut back, 0 bases at V and 6 bases at J, with 16 bases in the middle. The CDR3 sequence is CASSLVMNGGGEQYF. The DNA of the CDR3 is TGTGCCAGCAGCTTGGTCATGAACGGAGGCGGCGAGCAGTACTTC.

This chain uses TRBV29-1 with TRBJ1-3; D is perhaps TRBD1 (5 bases). The CDR3 is 15 amino acids. Germline assignment: CDR1 SQVTM and CDR2 ANQGSEA. With 1 base removed from V and 0 bases from J, the gap between germline ends came to 10 bases. DNA for the CDR3: TGCAGCGTTGAAGGGGGCACTTTCTCTGGAAACACCATATATTTT. This sequence encodes CSVEGGTFSGNTIYF.